The 14 T cell receptor beta chains presented below share a single source sample, sequenced in a study of Ad26.COV2.S vaccination and SARS-CoV-2 variants (dated by TCRdb to about 2021). In light of the paper, this sample's treatment or condition label describes: around 19 received Ad26.COV2.S at low or high dose, single or two shots; five or six received placebo; per-sample allocation not given. For vaccine and placebo recipients, repertoires were sequenced using samples collected on day 63 after the first injection. The library came from the immunoSEQ multiplex PCR assay. TCRdb mirrors the immuneACCESS table, restricted to in-frame sequences. Some clones are absent from its copies; in checked studies, under half trace to an unresolved V gene, and the reason for the others is unknown. The sample profile shows 300,000 to 400,000 clones; 90% of them were found once. Of the sample, 4.5% to 7% is held by the ten largest clones.

Here the sequenced sample was peripheral blood, taken in a trial of Ad26.COV2.S vaccine versus placebo. The source is a person aged 18-65 years who received the Ad26.COV2.S COVID-19 vaccine or a placebo.

The chain is built from TRBV19 and TRBJ2-3; D ambiguous. CDR3 length equals 15 residues. V lost 5 bases and J lost 1, with 13 bases in between. The germline V gene encodes CDR1 LNHDA and CDR2 SQIVND (reference sequence). The CDR3 DNA reads as TGTGCCAGTAGTTTCATAGCCGTAGGCACAGATACGCAGTATTTT. This codes for CASSFIAVGTDTQYF. Looking up the rest from reference TRBV19 and TRBJ2-3 gives the full variable domain: DGGITQSPKYLFRKEGQNVTLSCEQNLNHDAMYWYRQDPGQGLRLIYYSQIVNDFQKGDIAEGYSVSREKKESFPLTVTSAQKNPTAFYLCASSFIAVGTDTQYFGPGTRLTVL.

The gene calls are TRBV7-6 and TRBJ2-3; 10 bases map to TRBD1. From germline, CDR1 is SGHVS and CDR2 FNYEAQ. The junction had 8 bases not matched to a gene; V was cut back by 4 bases and J by 4 bases. The CDR3 covers 16 residues. The CDR3: CASSYRQGAVSDTQYF. CDR3 sequence (DNA): TGTGCCAGCAGCTACCGACAGGGGGCCGTTTCAGATACGCAGTATTTT.

This chain connects TRBV7-2 to TRBJ2-3, with D perhaps TRBD2 (5 bases). Germline-derived CDR1 and CDR2 are SGHTA and FQGNSA. This CDR3 spans 17 amino acids. V shed 5 bases and J shed 3 bases, with 21 bases lying between them. CDR3 protein: CASSQLIPGFGTDTQYF. The CDR3 region has the DNA TGTGCCAGCAGCCAGCTTATTCCGGGATTTGGAACAGATACGCAGTATTTT.

The CDR3 loop is CASSLAWYNEKLFF. The CDR3 DNA reads as TGTGCCAGCAGCTTGGCTTGGTATAATGAAAAACTGTTTTTT. The chain carries TRBV5-6 and TRBJ1-4; the D is unclear. Germline loops: CDR1 SGHDT, CDR2 YYEEEE. Trimming left V 0 bases short and J 4 bases short, with 7 bases between. This CDR3 contains 14 residues.

This clone came up once. The V and J genes are TRBV29-1 and TRBJ2-7; D is uncertain. Germline V lookup: CDR1 SQVTM, CDR2 ANQGSEA. This CDR3 has 12 amino acids. The V gene lost 6 bases and the J gene lost 5 bases, with 14 bases spanning the gap. This CDR3 is CSVAGLGNEQYV. The CDR3 DNA is TGCAGCGTCGCTGGGCTAGGGAACGAGCAGTACGTC.

The CDR3 region has the DNA TGTGCCACCCGTACGGGGGGGACGATCAACACTGAAGCTTTCTTT. Its protein product is CATRTGGTINTEAFF. The chain combines TRBV10-3 with TRBJ1-1, with D maybe TRBD1 (5 bases). Germline loops: CDR1 ENHRY, CDR2 SYGVKD. The germline V and J ends were trimmed by 10 bases and 2 bases, with 20 bases remaining between them. The CDR3 has 15 residues.

The V gene is TRBV7-6, the J gene TRBJ1-4, with TRBD1 matching 7 bases. The CDR3 is made up of 15 amino acids. The J segment lost 8 bases and the V segment lost 1 base, leaving 7 bases of the junction unmatched. Germline V gives CDR1 SGHVS, CDR2 FNYEAQ. CDR3 in amino acids: CASSLDRGKGEKLFF. CDR3 in DNA: TGTGCCAGCAGCTTAGACAGGGGAAAGGGGGAAAAACTGTTTTTT.

DNA of the CDR3: TGTGCCAGCAGAGGGGAGACCCAGTACTTC. This translates into CASRGETQYF. The rearrangement links TRBV7-9 to TRBJ2-5, with D uncertain. The CDR3 is 10 amino acids. CDR1 is SEHNR and CDR2 is FQNEAQ in the germline V gene (reference sequence). Trimming shortened V by 6 bases and J by 5 bases, and 4 bases separated the two germline ends.

V and J are TRBV19 and TRBJ2-2; D possibly matches TRBD1 or TRBD2 (5 bases each). The V gene lost 7 bases and the J gene lost 5 bases, with 17 bases spanning the gap. Germline values: CDR1 LNHDA, CDR2 SQIVND (reference sequence). The CDR3 consists of 15 residues. The CDR3 DNA sequence: TGTGCCAGTACACCCGGGACGTTAAGGACCGGGGAGCTGTTTTTT. Translation: CASTPGTLRTGELFF.

This chain connects TRBV11-1 to TRBJ2-1; 12 bases fit TRBD2. Per the germline V gene, CDR1 is SGHAT and CDR2 is FQDESV (reference sequence). With 3 bases clipped from V and 15 bases from J, the junction kept 6 bases outside the gene matches. This CDR3 region has 13 residues. Here the CDR3 DNA reads TGTGCCAGCAGCTTGCGGACTAGCGGGAATGGGTTCTTC. Its protein is CASSLRTSGNGFF.

The chain joins TRBV6-6 to TRBJ2-1; 7 bases map to TRBD1. The CDR3 totals 17 residues. Trimming removed 5 bases from V and 3 bases from J; junction bases left unmatched: 13. Germline V gene sequence: CDR1 MNHNY, CDR2 SVGAGI (reference sequence). CDR3 sequence reads: CASSPGTATNFYNEQFF. The CDR3 nucleotides are TGTGCCAGCAGTCCCGGGACAGCCACAAATTTCTACAATGAGCAGTTCTTC.

The rearrangement joins TRBV7-9 to TRBJ2-7; possibly TRBD1 for D (5 bases). V dropped 0 bases and J dropped 7 bases, with 10 bases sitting between them. The CDR3 contains 13 residues. The germline CDR1 and CDR2 sequences are SEHNR and FQNEAQ (reference sequence). CDR3 sequence: CASSLASGWEQYV. The CDR3 coding sequence is TGTGCCAGCAGCTTAGCGTCAGGGTGGGAGCAGTACGTC.

This clone showed up just once. V is TRBV7-2 and J is TRBJ1-3, with D unresolved. The germline V gene encodes CDR1 SGHTA and CDR2 FQGNSA. There are 17 residues in the CDR3. Between the trimmed V and J ends, which lost 7 bases and 2 bases, there was a span of 21 bases. The CDR3 nucleotides are TGTGCCAGCAAGCTTAGTGGTCGCCAGGCCCCTGGAAACACCATATATTTT. Translation: CASKLSGRQAPGNTIYF.

This clone appeared a single time. V usage is TRBV11-2 and J usage is TRBJ1-1; 9 bases align to TRBD1. CDR1 and CDR2 from the germline V gene are SGHAT and FQNNGV. V lost 0 bases to trimming and J lost 10 bases; unmatched junction nucleotides: 9. The CDR3 contains 15 residues. The CDR3 nucleotides are TGTGCCAGCAGCTTAGAGGGGACAGGGATATTAGTAGCTTTCTTT. It specifies CASSLEGTGILVAFF.